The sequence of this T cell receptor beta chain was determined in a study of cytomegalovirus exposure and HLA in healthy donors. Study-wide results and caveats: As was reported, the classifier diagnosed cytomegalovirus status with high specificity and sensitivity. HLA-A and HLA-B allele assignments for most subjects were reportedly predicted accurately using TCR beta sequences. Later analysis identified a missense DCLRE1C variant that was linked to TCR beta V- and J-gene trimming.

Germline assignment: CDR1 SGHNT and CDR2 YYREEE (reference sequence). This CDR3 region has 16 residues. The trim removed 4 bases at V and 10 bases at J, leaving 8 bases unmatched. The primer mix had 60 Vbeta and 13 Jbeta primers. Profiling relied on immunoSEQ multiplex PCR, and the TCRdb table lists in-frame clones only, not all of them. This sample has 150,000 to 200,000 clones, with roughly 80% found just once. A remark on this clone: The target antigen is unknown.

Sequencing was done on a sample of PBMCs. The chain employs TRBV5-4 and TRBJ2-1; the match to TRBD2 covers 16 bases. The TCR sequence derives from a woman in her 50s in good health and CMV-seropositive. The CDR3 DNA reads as TGTGCCAGCAGCGAGTCTTTGGGACTAGCGGGAGGGGAGCAGTTCTTC. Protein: CASSESLGLAGGEQFF.